The source of this TCR beta chain is a study of preoperative IRX-2 immunotherapy in early breast cancer. The treatment was: preoperative locoregional IRX-2 cytokine immunotherapy. This phase Ib study tested locoregional IRX-2 cytokine immunotherapy given before surgery. Using immunoSEQ multiplex PCR, the repertoire was profiled, and TCRdb retains in-frame clones only, with some absent. The sample consists of roughly 35,000 clones, nearly 95% of them appearing once. CDR1 and CDR2 (germline): SNHLY, FYNNEI. V gave up 4 bases and J gave up 2 bases, with 11 bases separating them. This CDR3 region has 14 residues.

This TCR derives from a human donor with breast cancer. This specimen was acquired from a patient treated with IRX-2 immunotherapy. The chain joins TRBV2 to TRBJ1-1, with D possibly matching TRBD1 (6 bases). The CDR3 spells CASSAIQGNTEAFF. The CDR3 region has the DNA TGTGCCAGCAGTGCTATACAGGGAAACACTGAAGCTTTCTTT.